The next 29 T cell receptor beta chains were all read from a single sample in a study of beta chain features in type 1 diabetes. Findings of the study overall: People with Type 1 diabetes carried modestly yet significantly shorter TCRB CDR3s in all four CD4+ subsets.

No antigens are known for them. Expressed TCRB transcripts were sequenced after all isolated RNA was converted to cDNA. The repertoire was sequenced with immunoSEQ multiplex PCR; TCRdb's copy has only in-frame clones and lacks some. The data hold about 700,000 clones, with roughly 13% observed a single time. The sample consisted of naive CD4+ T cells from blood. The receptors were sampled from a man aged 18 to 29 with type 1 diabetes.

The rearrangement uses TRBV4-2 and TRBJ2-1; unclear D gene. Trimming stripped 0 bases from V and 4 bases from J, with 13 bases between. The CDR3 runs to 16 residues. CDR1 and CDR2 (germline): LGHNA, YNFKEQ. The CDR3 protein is CASSQDGVANYNEQFF. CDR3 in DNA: TGTGCCAGCAGCCAAGATGGCGTGGCGAATTACAATGAGCAGTTCTTC.

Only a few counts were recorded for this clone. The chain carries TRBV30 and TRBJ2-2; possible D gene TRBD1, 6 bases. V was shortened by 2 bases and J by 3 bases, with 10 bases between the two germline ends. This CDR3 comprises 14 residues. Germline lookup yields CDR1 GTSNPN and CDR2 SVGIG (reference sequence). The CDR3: CAWSTGTYTGELFF. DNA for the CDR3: TGTGCCTGGAGTACCGGGACATACACCGGGGAGCTGTTTTTT.

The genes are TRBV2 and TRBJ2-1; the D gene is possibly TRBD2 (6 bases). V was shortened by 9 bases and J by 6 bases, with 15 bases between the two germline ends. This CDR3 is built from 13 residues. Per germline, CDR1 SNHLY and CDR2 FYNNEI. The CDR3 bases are TGTGCCAGGGAGGGCCAGGGAGGCAATGAGCAGTTCTTC. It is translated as CAREGQGGNEQFF.

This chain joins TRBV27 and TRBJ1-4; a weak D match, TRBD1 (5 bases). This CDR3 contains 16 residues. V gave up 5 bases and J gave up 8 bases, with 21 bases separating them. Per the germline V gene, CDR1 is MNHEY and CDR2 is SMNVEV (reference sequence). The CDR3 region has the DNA TGTGCCAGCAGTCCATCCTCAGGAGGGAGGGACGAAAAACTGTTTTTT. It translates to CASSPSSGGRDEKLFF. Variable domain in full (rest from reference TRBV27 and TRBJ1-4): EAQVTQNPRYLITVTGKKLTVTCSQNMNHEYMSWYRQDPGLGLRQIYYSMNVEVTDKGDVPEGYKVSRKEKRNFPLILESPSPNQTSLYFCASSPSSGGRDEKLFFGSGTQLSVL.

CDR3 loop: CASGRGQGSYEQYF. The CDR3 DNA reads TGTGCGAGCGGCCGAGGACAGGGGTCCTACGAGCAGTACTTC. V usage is TRBV9 and J usage is TRBJ2-7; 9 nucleotides align to TRBD1. CDR3 length equals 14 residues. CDR1 and CDR2 from the germline V gene are SGDLS and YYNGEE.

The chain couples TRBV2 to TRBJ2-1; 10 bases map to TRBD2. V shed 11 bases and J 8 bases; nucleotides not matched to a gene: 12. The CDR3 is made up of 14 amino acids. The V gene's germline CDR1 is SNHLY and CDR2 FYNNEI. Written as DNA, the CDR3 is TGTGCCGGCGATGAGCGGGGGGGCGGCGATGAGCAGTTCTTC. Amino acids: CAGDERGGGDEQFF.

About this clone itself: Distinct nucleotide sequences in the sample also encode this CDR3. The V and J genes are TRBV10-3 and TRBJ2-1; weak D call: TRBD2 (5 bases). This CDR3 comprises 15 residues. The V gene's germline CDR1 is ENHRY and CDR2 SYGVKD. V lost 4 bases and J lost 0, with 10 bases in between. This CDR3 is CAISGRGSSYNEQFF. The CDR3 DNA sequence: TGTGCCATCAGTGGGAGAGGGAGCTCCTACAATGAGCAGTTCTTC.

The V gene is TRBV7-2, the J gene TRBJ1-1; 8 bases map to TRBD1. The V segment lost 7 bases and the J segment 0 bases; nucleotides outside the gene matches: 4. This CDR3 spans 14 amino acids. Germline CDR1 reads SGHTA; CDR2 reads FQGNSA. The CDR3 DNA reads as TGTGCCAGCACCTGGACAGGGATGAACACTGAAGCTTTCTTT. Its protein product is CASTWTGMNTEAFF.

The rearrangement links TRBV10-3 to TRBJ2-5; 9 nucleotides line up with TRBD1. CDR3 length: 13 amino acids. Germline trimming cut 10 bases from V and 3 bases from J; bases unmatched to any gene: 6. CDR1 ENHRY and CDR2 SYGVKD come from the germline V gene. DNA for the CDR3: TGTGCCACTAAACAGGGGGCGGAAGAGACCCAGTACTTC. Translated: CATKQGAEETQYF.

The CDR3 DNA reads as TGTGCCAGCAGCTCCGGACAGGGACCCCAAGAGACCCAGTACTTC. Protein product: CASSSGQGPQETQYF. This chain links TRBV7-9 with TRBJ2-5; TRBD1 matches 8 bases. Germline CDR1 is SEHNR and CDR2 is FQNEAQ (reference sequence). This CDR3 has 15 amino acids. V shed 4 bases and J 1 base; nucleotides not matched to a gene: 5. The full variable domain, completed using reference TRBV7-9 and TRBJ2-5, is DTGVSQNPRHKITKRGQNVTFRCDPISEHNRLYWYRQTLGQGPEFLTYFQNEAQLEKSRLLSDRFSAERPKGSFSTLEIQRTEQGDSAMYLCASSSGQGPQETQYFGPGTRLLVL.

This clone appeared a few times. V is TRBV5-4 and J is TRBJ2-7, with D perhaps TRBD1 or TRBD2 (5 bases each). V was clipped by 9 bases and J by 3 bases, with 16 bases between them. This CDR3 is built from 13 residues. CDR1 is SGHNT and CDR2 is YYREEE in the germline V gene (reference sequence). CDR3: CATTAGTNYEQYF. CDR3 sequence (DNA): TGTGCCACAACCGCAGGGACCAACTACGAGCAGTACTTC.

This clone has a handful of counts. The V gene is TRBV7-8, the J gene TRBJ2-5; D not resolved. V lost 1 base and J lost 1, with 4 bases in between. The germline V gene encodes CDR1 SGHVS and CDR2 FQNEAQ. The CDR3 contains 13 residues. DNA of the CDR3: TGTGCCAGCAGCTTAGGCAGCCAAGAGACCCAGTACTTC. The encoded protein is CASSLGSQETQYF.

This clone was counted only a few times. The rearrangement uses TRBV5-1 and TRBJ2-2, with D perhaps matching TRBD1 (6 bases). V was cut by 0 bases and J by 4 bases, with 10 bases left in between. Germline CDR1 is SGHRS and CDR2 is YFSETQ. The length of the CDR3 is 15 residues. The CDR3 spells CASSLAGEGTGELFF. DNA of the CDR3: TGCGCCAGCAGCTTGGCAGGGGAAGGCACCGGGGAGCTGTTTTTT.

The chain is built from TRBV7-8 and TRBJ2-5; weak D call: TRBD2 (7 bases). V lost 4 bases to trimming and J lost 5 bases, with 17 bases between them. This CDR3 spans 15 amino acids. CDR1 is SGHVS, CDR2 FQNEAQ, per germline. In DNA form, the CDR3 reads TGTGCCAGCAGCTACGGGGGGCCCTTCTCGGAGACCCAGTACTTC. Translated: CASSYGGPFSETQYF.

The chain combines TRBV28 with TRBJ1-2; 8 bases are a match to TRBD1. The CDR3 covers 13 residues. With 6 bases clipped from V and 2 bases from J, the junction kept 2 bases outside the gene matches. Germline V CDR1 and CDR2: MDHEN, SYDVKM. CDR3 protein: CASRRTGNYGYTF. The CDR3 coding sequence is TGTGCCAGCAGAAGGACAGGGAACTATGGCTACACCTTC.

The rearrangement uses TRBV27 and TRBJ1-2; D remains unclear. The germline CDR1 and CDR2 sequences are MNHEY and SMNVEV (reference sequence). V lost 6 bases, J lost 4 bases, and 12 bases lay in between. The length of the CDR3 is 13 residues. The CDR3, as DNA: TGTGCCAGCAGGCCGTTCGAGTCCTATGGCTACACCTTC. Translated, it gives CASRPFESYGYTF.

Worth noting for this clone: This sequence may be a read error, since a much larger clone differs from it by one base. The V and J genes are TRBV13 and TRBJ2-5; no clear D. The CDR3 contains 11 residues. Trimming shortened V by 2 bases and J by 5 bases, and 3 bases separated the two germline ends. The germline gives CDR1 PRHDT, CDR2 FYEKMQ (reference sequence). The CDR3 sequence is CASSLSETQYF. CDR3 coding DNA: TGTGCCAGCAGCTTATCGGAGACCCAGTACTTC.

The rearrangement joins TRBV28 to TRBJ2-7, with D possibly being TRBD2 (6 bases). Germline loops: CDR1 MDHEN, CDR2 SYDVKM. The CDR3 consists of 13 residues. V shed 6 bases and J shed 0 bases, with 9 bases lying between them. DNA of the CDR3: TGTGCCAGCAGGCGGCGGGGCTCCTACGAGCAGTACTTC. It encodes CASRRRGSYEQYF.

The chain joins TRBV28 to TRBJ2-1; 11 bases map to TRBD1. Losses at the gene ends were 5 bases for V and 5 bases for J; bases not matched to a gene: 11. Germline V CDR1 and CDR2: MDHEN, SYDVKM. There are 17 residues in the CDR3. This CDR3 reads CASSPMDWDRGDNEQFF. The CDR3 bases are TGTGCCAGCAGTCCTATGGATTGGGACAGGGGGGACAATGAGCAGTTCTTC.

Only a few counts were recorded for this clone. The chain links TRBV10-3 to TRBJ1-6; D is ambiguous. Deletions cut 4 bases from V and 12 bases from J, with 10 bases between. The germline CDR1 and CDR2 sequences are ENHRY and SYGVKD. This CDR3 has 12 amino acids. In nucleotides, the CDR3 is TGTGCCATCAGTGGTTCGGCAGAACCCCTCCACTTT. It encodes CAISGSAEPLHF.

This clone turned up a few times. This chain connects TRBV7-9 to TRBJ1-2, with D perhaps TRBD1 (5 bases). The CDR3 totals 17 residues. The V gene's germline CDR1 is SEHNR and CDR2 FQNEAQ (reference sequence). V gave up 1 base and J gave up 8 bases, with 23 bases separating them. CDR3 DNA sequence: TGTGCCAGCAGCTTAGGGGGCCCTACTATAGGATTCGGCGGCTACACCTTC. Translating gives CASSLGGPTIGFGGYTF. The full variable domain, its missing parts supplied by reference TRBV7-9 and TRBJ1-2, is DTGVSQNPRHKITKRGQNVTFRCDPISEHNRLYWYRQTLGQGPEFLTYFQNEAQLEKSRLLSDRFSAERPKGSFSTLEIQRTEQGDSAMYLCASSLGGPTIGFGGYTFGSGTRLTVV.

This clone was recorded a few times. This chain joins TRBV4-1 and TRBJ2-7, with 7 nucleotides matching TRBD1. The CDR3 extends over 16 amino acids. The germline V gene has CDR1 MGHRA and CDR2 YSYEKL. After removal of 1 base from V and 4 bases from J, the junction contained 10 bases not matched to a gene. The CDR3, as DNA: TGCGCCAGCAGCCAAGCGACCGGGACAGAGATTTACGAGCAGTACTTC. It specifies CASSQATGTEIYEQYF.

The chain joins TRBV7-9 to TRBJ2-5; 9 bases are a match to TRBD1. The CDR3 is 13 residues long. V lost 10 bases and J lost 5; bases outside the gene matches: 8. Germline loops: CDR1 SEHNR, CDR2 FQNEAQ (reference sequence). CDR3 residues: CATGTGKTETQYF. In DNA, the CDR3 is TGTGCCACCGGGACAGGGAAGACGGAGACCCAGTACTTC. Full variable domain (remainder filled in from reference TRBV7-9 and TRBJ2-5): DTGVSQNPRHKITKRGQNVTFRCDPISEHNRLYWYRQTLGQGPEFLTYFQNEAQLEKSRLLSDRFSAERPKGSFSTLEIQRTEQGDSAMYLCATGTGKTETQYFGPGTRLLVL.

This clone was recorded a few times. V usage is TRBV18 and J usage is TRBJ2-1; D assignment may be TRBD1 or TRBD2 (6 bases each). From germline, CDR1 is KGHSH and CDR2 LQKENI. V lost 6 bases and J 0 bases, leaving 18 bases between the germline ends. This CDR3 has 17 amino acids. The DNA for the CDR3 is TGTGCCAGCTCCCCCGTCCCGGGGGCAAGCTCCTACAATGAGCAGTTCTTC. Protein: CASSPVPGASSYNEQFF.

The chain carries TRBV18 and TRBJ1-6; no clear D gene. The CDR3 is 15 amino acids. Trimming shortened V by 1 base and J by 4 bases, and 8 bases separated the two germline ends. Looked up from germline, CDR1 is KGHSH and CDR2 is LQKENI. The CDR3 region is CASSPHEGYNSPLHF. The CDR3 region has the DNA TGTGCCAGCTCACCACATGAGGGTTATAATTCACCCCTCCACTTT.

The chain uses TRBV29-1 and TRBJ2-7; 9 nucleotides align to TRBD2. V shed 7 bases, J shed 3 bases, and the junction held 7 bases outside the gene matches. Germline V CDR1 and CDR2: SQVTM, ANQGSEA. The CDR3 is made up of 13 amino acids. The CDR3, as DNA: TGCAGCGCCTCCGGGACTAGCAGCTACGAGCAGTACTTC. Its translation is CSASGTSSYEQYF.

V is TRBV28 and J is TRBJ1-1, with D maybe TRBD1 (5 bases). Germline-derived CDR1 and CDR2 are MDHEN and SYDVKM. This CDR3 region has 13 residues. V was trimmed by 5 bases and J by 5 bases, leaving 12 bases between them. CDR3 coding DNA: TGTGCCAGCAGTCCGGGACCAGGTACTGAAGCTTTCTTT. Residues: CASSPGPGTEAFF.

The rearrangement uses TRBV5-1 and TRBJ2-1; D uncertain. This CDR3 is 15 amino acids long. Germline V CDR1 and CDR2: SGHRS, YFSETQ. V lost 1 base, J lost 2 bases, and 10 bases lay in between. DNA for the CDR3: TGCGCCAGCAGCTTGTATATGGTCACCTACAATGAGCAGTTCTTC. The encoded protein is CASSLYMVTYNEQFF.

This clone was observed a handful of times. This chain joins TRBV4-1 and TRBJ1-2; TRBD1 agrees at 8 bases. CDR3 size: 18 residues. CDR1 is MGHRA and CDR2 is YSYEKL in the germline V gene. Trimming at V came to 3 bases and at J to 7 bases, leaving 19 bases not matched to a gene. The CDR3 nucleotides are TGCGCCAGCAGCCAGCCCACTAAGGGGACAGGCCCCATGGGTGGCTACACCTTC. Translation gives CASSQPTKGTGPMGGYTF.